These 14 T cell receptor beta chains share one sample of origin, sequenced in a study of blood T cell repertoires in COVID-19. Sequencing used immunoSEQ multiplex PCR; TCRdb keeps in-frame clones, though not all of them. The repertoire holds 300,000 to 350,000 clones, approximately 88% seen once, with 5% to 6% in the top ten. Sequenced material: PBMCs or T cells enriched from blood (not recorded which). The source is a young man who had recovered from COVID-19.

The V gene is TRBV5-5, the J gene TRBJ1-1, with 8 bases lining up with TRBD1. The CDR3 runs to 13 residues. J was trimmed by 5 bases and V by 3 bases; bases with no gene match: 3. CDR1 is SGHKS, CDR2 YYEKEE, per germline (reference sequence). Here the CDR3 reads CASSSQGETEAFF. As DNA, the CDR3 is TGTGCCAGCAGCTCACAGGGGGAAACTGAAGCTTTCTTT.

The V call is TRBV9, the J call TRBJ2-7, with TRBD2 identical over 15 bases. This CDR3 has 22 amino acids. Per germline, CDR1 SGDLS and CDR2 YYNGEE. The junction had 16 bases not matched to a gene; V was cut back by 0 bases and J by 0 bases. In nucleotides, the CDR3 is TGTGCCAGCAGCGTAGATCTATACCGACCCGGACTAGCGGGGGGGCTCTCCTACGAGCAGTACTTC. Its protein product is CASSVDLYRPGLAGGLSYEQYF. The full variable domain, rest sourced from reference TRBV9 and TRBJ2-7, is DSGVTQTPKHLITATGQRVTLRCSPRSGDLSVYWYQQSLDQGLQFLIQYYNGEERAKGNILERFSAQQFPDLHSELNLSSLELGDSALYFCASSVDLYRPGLAGGLSYEQYFGPGTRLTVT.

This chain joins TRBV4-1 and TRBJ2-2; maybe TRBD2 (7 bases). Per germline, CDR1 MGHRA and CDR2 YSYEKL. The length of the CDR3 is 14 residues. V lost 4 bases and J lost 5, with 11 bases in between. The CDR3 DNA is TGCGCCAGCAGCCTCAGGGGAGGGACCGGGGAGCTGTTTTTT. This sequence encodes CASSLRGGTGELFF.

V gene TRBV5-1 combines with J gene TRBJ1-4; 8 bases are a match to TRBD1. The germline V gene has CDR1 SGHRS and CDR2 YFSETQ. V was clipped by 2 bases and J by 1 base; unmatched bases: 4. The CDR3 runs 16 residues. This CDR3 is CASSFGQGGTNEKLFF. CDR3 DNA: TGCGCCAGCAGCTTTGGACAGGGCGGAACTAATGAAAAACTGTTTTTT.

The chain has TRBV19 and TRBJ2-5; D is unclear. V was clipped by 0 bases and J by 3 bases, with 8 bases between them. CDR3 length: 14 amino acids. Looked up from germline, CDR1 is LNHDA and CDR2 is SQIVND (reference sequence). This chain's CDR3 is CASSIDLAEETQYF. Written as DNA, the CDR3 is TGTGCCAGTAGTATAGATTTGGCAGAAGAGACCCAGTACTTC.

Details on this clone: One end of the junction is discordant with germline, which a read error may explain. The V call is TRBV24-1, the J call TRBJ2-1; 8 nucleotides match TRBD2. The length of the CDR3 is 15 residues. Per germline, CDR1 KGHDR and CDR2 SFDVKD. The CDR3 is CVTSGAGGPDNEQFF. The CDR3 region has the DNA TGTGTCACCAGTGGGGCGGGGGGACCCGACAATGAGCAGTTCTTC.

The chain recombines TRBV6-4 with TRBJ2-2; TRBD1 is a possible D gene (6 bases). This CDR3 has 17 amino acids. Trimming shortened V by 0 bases and J by 5 bases, and 16 bases separated the two germline ends. Germline V gives CDR1 MRHNA, CDR2 SNTAGT. As DNA, the CDR3 is TGTGCCAGCAGTGACTCGAACCCCCAGGGGTGGACCGGGGAGCTGTTTTTT. Its translation is CASSDSNPQGWTGELFF.

The V gene is TRBV7-2, the J gene TRBJ2-1; TRBD2 matches at 8 bases. The germline V gene encodes CDR1 SGHTA and CDR2 FQGNSA. J gave up 4 bases and V 0 bases, and 5 bases lay outside the gene matches. The length of the CDR3 is 16 residues. CDR3 bases: TGTGCCAGCAGCTTAGCAGCGGGGGCCGTATACAATGAGCAGTTCTTC. Its translation is CASSLAAGAVYNEQFF. The variable domain in full, completed from reference TRBV7-2 and TRBJ2-1, reads GAGVSQSPSNKVTEKGKDVELRCDPISGHTALYWYRQSLGQGLEFLIYFQGNSAPDKSGLPSDRFSAERTGGSVSTLTIQRTQQEDSAVYLCASSLAAGAVYNEQFFGPGTRLTVL.

V gene TRBV19 combines with J gene TRBJ2-2, with a possible D match to TRBD1 (7 bases). CDR1 is LNHDA, CDR2 SQIVND, per germline (reference sequence). With 6 bases removed from V and 4 bases from J, the gap between germline ends came to 12 bases. The CDR3 has 14 residues. For the CDR3, the DNA is TGTGCCAGTAGGGGGCAGGGGGGCACCGGGGAGCTGTTTTTT. Residues: CASRGQGGTGELFF.

The chain has TRBV20-1 and TRBJ1-5; 11 bases are a match to TRBD1. The V gene's germline CDR1 is DFQATT and CDR2 SNEGSKA (reference sequence). J gave up 0 bases and V 3 bases, and 13 bases lay outside the gene matches. The CDR3 length is 19 residues. The CDR3 coding sequence is TGCAGTGCTAGTGGGACAGGGGGAGGGAGGGAGTATAGCAATCAGCCCCAGCATTTT. The encoded protein is CSASGTGGGREYSNQPQHF.

The chain employs TRBV7-2 and TRBJ2-1; D is possibly TRBD1 (6 bases). Germline V gene lookup returns CDR1 SGHTA and CDR2 FQGNSA. The CDR3 sequence is 16 residues long. Trimming stripped 2 bases from V and 3 bases from J, with 14 bases between. CDR3 in amino acids: CASSLKGQPIYNEQFF. For the CDR3, the DNA is TGTGCCAGCAGCTTAAAAGGACAGCCAATCTACAATGAGCAGTTCTTC.

CDR3 sequence: CASSLLTPGQGDYEQYF. The CDR3 coding sequence is TGTGCCAGCTCACTCCTGACCCCGGGACAGGGGGACTACGAGCAGTACTTC. V and J are TRBV18 and TRBJ2-7; the match to TRBD1 covers 11 bases. The length of the CDR3 is 17 residues. The J segment lost 3 bases and the V segment lost 4 bases, leaving 11 bases of the junction unmatched. Per the germline V gene, CDR1 is KGHSH and CDR2 is LQKENI.

V gene TRBV27 combines with J gene TRBJ1-3; 7 bases agree with TRBD1. The junction had 2 bases not matched to a gene; V was cut back by 3 bases and J by 0 bases. The CDR3 has 15 amino acids. Per germline, CDR1 MNHEY and CDR2 SMNVEV (reference sequence). In DNA form, the CDR3 reads TGTGCCAGCAGTTTGGCAGGGGGCTCTGGAAACACCATATATTTT. This translates into CASSLAGGSGNTIYF.

This clone has just a few counts. Additional DNA sequences in this sample encode the identical CDR3. The V call is TRBV24-1, the J call TRBJ2-3; 8 bases are shared with TRBD1. The CDR3 length is 15 residues. Germline V gene lookup returns CDR1 KGHDR and CDR2 SFDVKD. Trimming cost V 4 bases and J 1 base; bases outside gene matches: 3. The CDR3 DNA is TGTGCCACCAGTGACCCGGGACAGGGCACAGATACGCAGTATTTT. It translates to CATSDPGQGTDTQYF.